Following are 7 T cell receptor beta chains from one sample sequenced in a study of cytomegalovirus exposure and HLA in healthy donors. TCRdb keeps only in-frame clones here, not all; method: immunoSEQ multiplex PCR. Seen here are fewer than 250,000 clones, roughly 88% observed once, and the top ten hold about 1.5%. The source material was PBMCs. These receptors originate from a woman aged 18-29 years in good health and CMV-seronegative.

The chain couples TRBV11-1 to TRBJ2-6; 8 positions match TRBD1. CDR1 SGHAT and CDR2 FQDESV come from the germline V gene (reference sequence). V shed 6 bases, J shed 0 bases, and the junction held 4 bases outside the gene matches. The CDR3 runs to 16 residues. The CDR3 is CASRGQAFSGANVLTF. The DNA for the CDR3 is TGTGCCAGCAGGGGACAGGCTTTCTCTGGGGCCAACGTCCTGACTTTC.

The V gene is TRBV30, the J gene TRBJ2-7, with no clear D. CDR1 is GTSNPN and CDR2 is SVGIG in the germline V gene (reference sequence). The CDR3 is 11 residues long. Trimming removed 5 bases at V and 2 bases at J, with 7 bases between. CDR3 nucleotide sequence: TGTGCCTGGCCTGTTACCTACGAGCAGTACTTC. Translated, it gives CAWPVTYEQYF. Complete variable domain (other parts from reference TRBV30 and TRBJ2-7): SQTIHQWPATLVQPVGSPLSLECTVEGTSNPNLYWYRQAAGRGLQLLFYSVGIGQISSEVPQNLSASRPQDRQFILSSKKLLLSDSGFYLCAWPVTYEQYFGPGTRLTVT.

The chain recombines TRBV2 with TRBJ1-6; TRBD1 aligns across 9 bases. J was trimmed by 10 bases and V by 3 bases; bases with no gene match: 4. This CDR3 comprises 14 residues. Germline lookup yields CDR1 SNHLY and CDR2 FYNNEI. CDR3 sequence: CASSERQGGSPLHF. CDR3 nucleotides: TGTGCCAGCAGTGAGAGACAGGGGGGATCACCCCTCCACTTT.

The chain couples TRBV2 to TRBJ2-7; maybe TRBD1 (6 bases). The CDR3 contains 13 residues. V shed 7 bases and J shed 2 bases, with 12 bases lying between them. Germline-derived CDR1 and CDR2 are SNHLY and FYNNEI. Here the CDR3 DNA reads TGTGCCAGCAAGGGACAACCCACCTACGAGCAGTACTTC. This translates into CASKGQPTYEQYF.

CDR3 loop: CASRSPGQTGVHHSNQPQHF. As DNA, the CDR3 is TGTGCCAGCCGCAGTCCTGGCCAGACAGGAGTTCATCATAGCAATCAGCCCCAGCATTTT. The V and J genes are TRBV28 and TRBJ1-5; a possible D gene is TRBD1 (6 bases). The CDR3 length is 20 residues. Germline V gene data show CDR1 as MDHEN and CDR2 as SYDVKM. V lost 8 bases and J 0 bases, leaving 29 bases between the germline ends.

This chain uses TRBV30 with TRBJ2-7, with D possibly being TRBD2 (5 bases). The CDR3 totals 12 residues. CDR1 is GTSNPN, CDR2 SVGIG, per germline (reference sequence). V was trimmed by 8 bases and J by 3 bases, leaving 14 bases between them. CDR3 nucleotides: TGTGCCGGATACACCGGGATCTACGAGCAGTACTTC. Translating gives CAGYTGIYEQYF.

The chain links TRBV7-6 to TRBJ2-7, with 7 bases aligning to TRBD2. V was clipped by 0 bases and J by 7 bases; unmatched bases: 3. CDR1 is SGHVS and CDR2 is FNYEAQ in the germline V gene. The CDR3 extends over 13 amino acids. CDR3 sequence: CASSLAVREEQYF. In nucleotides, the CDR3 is TGTGCCAGCAGCTTAGCGGTGCGGGAGGAGCAGTACTTC.